The source of this TCR beta chain is a study of blood T cell repertoires in COVID-19. V lost 4 bases to trimming and J lost 0 bases, with 16 bases between them. Germline CDR1 SGHTA, CDR2 FQGNSA. The CDR3 consists of 16 residues. This clone was recorded once. Data came from immunoSEQ multiplex PCR; TCRdb stores just in-frame clones and leaves some out. The sample holds some 200,000 clones, around 84% seen once. The TCR originated in a man in his forties or fifties with active or convalescent COVID-19. The chain uses TRBV7-2 and TRBJ2-7, with D unresolved. The sequencing input was peripheral blood. CDR3 nucleotide sequence: TGTGCCAGCAGCTCAAAAACCTTGGGCCTCTCCTACGAGCAGTACTTC. This encodes CASSSKTLGLSYEQYF.